This entry lists 30 T cell receptor beta chains sequenced from one sample in a study of cytomegalovirus exposure and HLA in healthy donors. This PCR relied on a set of 60 Vbeta primers and 13 Jbeta primers. The table came from immunoSEQ multiplex PCR; TCRdb's copy has only in-frame clones and leaves some out. There are under 75,000 clones in the sample; 68% occur only once, and around a sixth lies in the top ten. Source material: PBMCs. The receptor set was obtained from a man aged 35 to 55 in good health and CMV-seropositive.

The sample holds one count of this clone. The CDR3 DNA reads as TGTGCCAGCAGCTTATCGTCTGTTGAGGGTGGCTACACCTTC. Amino acids: CASSLSSVEGGYTF. J is TRBJ1-2 and V is TRBV7-9; D uncertain. This CDR3 is 14 amino acids long. Between the trimmed V and J ends, which lost 2 bases and 7 bases, there was a span of 14 bases. Germline V gene lookup returns CDR1 SEHNR and CDR2 FQNEAQ (reference sequence).

The V and J genes are TRBV4-2 and TRBJ2-2, with TRBD2 as a possible D gene (5 bases). The CDR3 length is 16 residues. The V end lost 0 bases, the J end lost 1 base, and 9 bases lay between the germline ends. In germline, CDR1 is LGHNA, CDR2 YNFKEQ. The CDR3 reads CASSQDRSGNTGELFF. DNA for the CDR3: TGTGCCAGCAGCCAAGATAGGAGCGGGAACACCGGGGAGCTGTTTTTT.

This clone turned up a few times. CDR3 sequence: CASSGLVYEQYF. As DNA, the CDR3 is TGTGCCAGCAGTGGACTAGTGTACGAGCAGTACTTC. The chain recombines TRBV6-1 with TRBJ2-7; TRBD2 might be the D (6 bases). V was shortened by 4 bases and J by 4 bases, with 8 bases between the two germline ends. The CDR3 has 12 amino acids. CDR1 MNHNS and CDR2 SASEGT come from the germline V gene.

This clone was recorded only once. This chain connects TRBV4-2 to TRBJ2-7; perhaps TRBD1 as D (6 bases). The CDR3 extends over 14 amino acids. The germline V and J ends were trimmed by 1 base and 2 bases, with 9 bases remaining between them. CDR1 LGHNA and CDR2 YNFKEQ come from the germline V gene. CDR3 nucleotide sequence: TGTGCCAGCAGCCAAGGGGCAGGGGCCTACGAGCAGTACTTC. Its protein is CASSQGAGAYEQYF.

The chain carries TRBV30 and TRBJ1-6, with D tentatively TRBD1 (6 bases). V was pared by 8 bases and J by 0 bases, with 14 bases between. CDR3 length equals 15 residues. In germline, CDR1 is GTSNPN, CDR2 SVGIG (reference sequence). CDR3: CAQSTGSSYNSPLHF. In nucleotides, the CDR3 is TGTGCCCAGAGTACAGGGAGCTCCTATAATTCACCCCTCCACTTT.

This chain uses TRBV4-1 with TRBJ2-3; TRBD2 matches 11 bases. The CDR3 is 17 amino acids. CDR1 is MGHRA and CDR2 is YSYEKL in the germline V gene. With 4 bases clipped from V and 0 bases from J, the junction kept 6 bases outside the gene matches. The CDR3 protein is CASSRLGTSGSTDTQYF. CDR3 DNA sequence: TGCGCCAGCAGCCGCTTAGGGACTAGCGGTAGCACAGATACGCAGTATTTT.

The chain joins TRBV28 to TRBJ1-2; no firm D call. CDR3 length: 13 residues. Trimming pared 4 bases from V and 3 bases from J, leaving 9 bases between. Per germline, CDR1 MDHEN and CDR2 SYDVKM. CDR3 loop: CASSSRGYYGYTF. CDR3 DNA sequence: TGTGCCAGCAGTTCTCGGGGATACTATGGCTACACCTTC.

The chain links TRBV5-6 to TRBJ2-3; 7 positions match TRBD1. CDR3 length equals 15 residues. The V segment lost 6 bases and the J segment 9 bases; nucleotides outside the gene matches: 16. CDR1 and CDR2 (germline): SGHDT, YYEEEE. CDR3 region: CASIEGAVRGRTQYF. The CDR3 DNA reads as TGTGCCAGCATCGAGGGGGCGGTGAGAGGGCGGACGCAGTATTTT.

The CDR3 DNA sequence: TGTGCCAGCAGTAACGGTCCGGGGGGGATGGAGACCCAGTACTTC. This encodes CASSNGPGGMETQYF. This chain links TRBV5-5 with TRBJ2-5; 8 bases match TRBD2. From germline, CDR1 is SGHKS and CDR2 YYEKEE (reference sequence). The J segment lost 5 bases and the V segment lost 5 bases, leaving 11 bases of the junction unmatched. The CDR3 covers 15 residues. Using reference TRBV5-5 and TRBJ2-5 for the parts outside the CDR3, the full variable domain is DAGVTQSPTHLIKTRGQQVTLRCSPISGHKSVSWYQQVLGQGPQFIFQYYEKEERGRGNFPDRFSARQFPNYSSELNVNALLLGDSALYLCASSNGPGGMETQYFGPGTRLLVL.

This clone was picked up a small number of times. V gene TRBV6-5 combines with J gene TRBJ2-7, with D possibly being TRBD1 (5 bases). The CDR3 length is 13 residues. V was pared by 6 bases and J by 4 bases, with 13 bases between. Per the germline V gene, CDR1 is MNHEY and CDR2 is SVGAGI. CDR3 in DNA: TGTGCCAGCAGACAACCAGGGATTTACGAGCAGTACTTC. It codes for CASRQPGIYEQYF.

V gene TRBV7-8 combines with J gene TRBJ2-2; 7 bases are shared with TRBD1. This CDR3 is 15 amino acids long. The V gene's germline CDR1 is SGHVS and CDR2 FQNEAQ. V lost 3 bases, J lost 1 base, and 2 bases stayed unmatched. CDR3 DNA: TGTGCCAGCAGCTTTCGGACAGGGAACACCGGGGAGCTGTTTTTT. Protein: CASSFRTGNTGELFF.

This sequence joins TRBV19 and TRBJ1-5, with D unclear. The V gene lost 3 bases and the J gene lost 4 bases, with 16 bases spanning the gap. This CDR3 is built from 16 residues. In germline, CDR1 is LNHDA, CDR2 SQIVND (reference sequence). The CDR3 DNA follows: TGTGCCAGTAGTATCTCGGCGCGGAGGGTAAATCAGCCCCAGCATTTT. Translation gives CASSISARRVNQPQHF.

This chain joins TRBV19 and TRBJ1-5; 7 bases are shared with TRBD1. Germline-derived CDR1 and CDR2 are LNHDA and SQIVND (reference sequence). V dropped 1 base and J dropped 2; count of bases not matched to a gene: 5. The CDR3 is 16 amino acids. CDR3 in amino acids: CASSIVRDSRNQPQHF. CDR3 nucleotide sequence: TGTGCCAGTAGTATAGTAAGGGACAGCCGCAATCAGCCCCAGCATTTT.

This chain links TRBV6-1 with TRBJ2-3, with a tentative D call TRBD2 (5 bases). The germline gives CDR1 MNHNS, CDR2 SASEGT. The CDR3 is 14 amino acids. V was shortened by 4 bases and J by 2 bases, with 10 bases between the two germline ends. The CDR3 loop is CASSAERPTDTQYF. CDR3 nucleotides: TGTGCCAGCAGTGCGGAGCGGCCCACAGATACGCAGTATTTT.

The V gene is TRBV19, the J gene TRBJ2-1, with D perhaps matching TRBD1 (6 bases). CDR1 LNHDA and CDR2 SQIVND come from the germline V gene (reference sequence). V was cut by 8 bases and J by 4 bases, with 9 bases left in between. The CDR3 sequence is 12 residues long. CDR3: CASSGAYNEQFF. The CDR3 DNA reads as TGTGCCAGTTCAGGGGCTTACAATGAGCAGTTCTTC.

This clone was recorded a few times. The chain combines TRBV6-5 with TRBJ1-5; D not certain. V gave up 5 bases and J gave up 2 bases, with 13 bases separating them. Germline CDR1 and CDR2: MNHEY and SVGAGI. CDR3 length: 15 amino acids. The CDR3 reads CASSPVGSGNQPQHF. The CDR3 region has the DNA TGTGCCAGCAGTCCCGTCGGGTCGGGCAATCAGCCCCAGCATTTT.

This chain connects TRBV19 to TRBJ2-7; 11 bases map to TRBD2. Germline V CDR1 and CDR2: LNHDA, SQIVND (reference sequence). V was clipped by 3 bases and J by 2 bases; unmatched bases: 0. This CDR3 comprises 14 residues. The CDR3 loop is CASSMTSGAYEQYF. Written as DNA, the CDR3 is TGTGCCAGTAGTATGACTAGCGGGGCCTACGAGCAGTACTTC. Combining the CDR3 with reference TRBV19 and TRBJ2-7 gives the whole variable domain DGGITQSPKYLFRKEGQNVTLSCEQNLNHDAMYWYRQDPGQGLRLIYYSQIVNDFQKGDIAEGYSVSREKKESFPLTVTSAQKNPTAFYLCASSMTSGAYEQYFGPGTRLTVT.

V is TRBV27 and J is TRBJ1-5; D ambiguous. This CDR3 is built from 13 residues. Germline CDR1 is MNHEY and CDR2 is SMNVEV (reference sequence). Trimming took 6 bases from V and 3 from J, leaving 9 bases between them. The CDR3 protein is CASRERVNQPQHF. DNA of the CDR3: TGTGCCAGCAGGGAGAGGGTCAATCAGCCCCAGCATTTT.

The chain joins TRBV30 to TRBJ1-5; D is possibly TRBD1 (5 bases). V lost 4 bases, J lost 5 bases, and 15 bases lay in between. CDR1 is GTSNPN, CDR2 SVGIG, per germline (reference sequence). This CDR3 is built from 14 residues. CDR3 DNA: TGTGCCTGGACGGGGGGGGGAGGGGATCAGCCCCAGCATTTT. Translated: CAWTGGGGDQPQHF.

This clone has more than one count but fewer than ten. The CDR3: CASRPGLASMDTQYF. The CDR3 nucleotides read TGTGCCAGCAGACCCGGGCTAGCGTCTATGGATACGCAGTATTTT. This chain connects TRBV27 to TRBJ2-3; D may be TRBD2 (6 bases). The CDR3 sequence is 15 residues long. Germline V gene data show CDR1 as MNHEY and CDR2 as SMNVEV (reference sequence). The V and J ends lost 6 bases and 6 bases respectively, with 19 bases between them.

The gene calls are TRBV6-1 and TRBJ1-1; possibly TRBD1 for D (5 bases). The V and J ends lost 1 base and 0 bases respectively, with 9 bases between them. The germline CDR1 and CDR2 sequences are MNHNS and SASEGT. This CDR3 has 15 amino acids. The CDR3 spells CASSEGGRMNTEAFF. The DNA of the CDR3 is TGTGCCAGCAGTGAAGGGGGCAGAATGAACACTGAAGCTTTCTTT.

The V gene is TRBV30, the J gene TRBJ2-7; tentatively, D is TRBD2 (6 bases). The CDR3 consists of 11 residues. Germline CDR1 GTSNPN, CDR2 SVGIG (reference sequence). The V end lost 3 bases, the J end lost 6 bases, and 9 bases lay between the germline ends. CDR3 nucleotides: TGTGCCTGGAGGACTAGTCCCGAGCAGTACTTC. This gives the protein CAWRTSPEQYF.

This clone was seen a handful of times. The rearrangement links TRBV7-9 to TRBJ1-2; TRBD1 aligns across 8 bases. CDR3 size: 14 residues. V lost 5 bases, J lost 7 bases, and 9 bases stayed unmatched. Germline lookup yields CDR1 SEHNR and CDR2 FQNEAQ (reference sequence). CDR3 DNA: TGTGCCAGCAGCAGACAAGGACAGGGCGGTGGCTACACCTTC. The encoded protein is CASSRQGQGGGYTF.

The V and J genes are TRBV6-5 and TRBJ1-5; no definite D call. V was clipped by 0 bases and J by 1 base, with 7 bases between them. The CDR3 is 15 amino acids. Per the germline V gene, CDR1 is MNHEY and CDR2 is SVGAGI. This CDR3 is CASSYSHSSNQPQHF. The CDR3, as DNA: TGTGCCAGCAGTTACTCCCACTCGAGCAATCAGCCCCAGCATTTT.

The chain recombines TRBV6-1 with TRBJ2-3; 7 bases fit TRBD2. Germline CDR1 is MNHNS and CDR2 is SASEGT. This CDR3 has 15 amino acids. J was trimmed by 3 bases and V by 6 bases; bases with no gene match: 9. CDR3 coding DNA: TGTGCCAGCAGCGGAGCCTGGGGAGGGACAGATACGCAGTATTTT. This gives the protein CASSGAWGGTDTQYF.

The chain carries TRBV27 and TRBJ1-6, with unresolved D. The germline V gene has CDR1 MNHEY and CDR2 SMNVEV (reference sequence). Trimming took off 5 bases at V and 13 bases at J, with 12 bases between the two ends. There are 12 residues in the CDR3. The CDR3 DNA reads TGTGCCAGCAGTCCTCCCACCGGTCCCCTCCACTTT. Encoded protein: CASSPPTGPLHF.

The sample holds a few counts of this clone. J is TRBJ2-2 and V is TRBV5-8; possibly TRBD2 for D (6 bases). From germline, CDR1 is SGHTS and CDR2 YDEGEE. The length of the CDR3 is 17 residues. V lost 2 bases, J lost 4 bases, and 18 bases lay in between. CDR3 bases: TGTGCCAGCAGCTTCCTACGGACATTGGGAGGCACCGGGGAGCTGTTTTTT. This translates into CASSFLRTLGGTGELFF.

This clone was detected only a few times. The chain joins TRBV5-8 to TRBJ2-7; D remains ambiguous. Germline V gene lookup returns CDR1 SGHTS and CDR2 YDEGEE. The V end was cut by 4 bases, the J end by 2 bases, with 4 bases between. The CDR3 is made up of 11 amino acids. In nucleotides, the CDR3 is TGTGCCAGCAGCCAAACCTACGAGCAGTACTTC. This encodes CASSQTYEQYF.

The CDR3 protein is CASSVGQSTDTQYF. DNA of the CDR3: TGTGCCAGTAGTGTTGGCCAAAGCACAGATACGCAGTATTTT. This chain joins TRBV19 and TRBJ2-3, with D unclear. CDR1 is LNHDA and CDR2 is SQIVND in the germline V gene (reference sequence). The germline V and J ends were trimmed by 5 bases and 0 bases, with 9 bases remaining between them. This CDR3 spans 14 amino acids.

The chain employs TRBV10-3 and TRBJ1-2; 9 bases align to TRBD1. Germline V CDR1 and CDR2: ENHRY, SYGVKD. This CDR3 spans 16 amino acids. Trimming removed 3 bases from V and 0 bases from J; junction bases left unmatched: 5. CDR3 sequence reads: CAISDGQGQANYGYTF. The CDR3 region has the DNA TGTGCCATCAGTGACGGACAGGGGCAAGCTAACTATGGCTACACCTTC.